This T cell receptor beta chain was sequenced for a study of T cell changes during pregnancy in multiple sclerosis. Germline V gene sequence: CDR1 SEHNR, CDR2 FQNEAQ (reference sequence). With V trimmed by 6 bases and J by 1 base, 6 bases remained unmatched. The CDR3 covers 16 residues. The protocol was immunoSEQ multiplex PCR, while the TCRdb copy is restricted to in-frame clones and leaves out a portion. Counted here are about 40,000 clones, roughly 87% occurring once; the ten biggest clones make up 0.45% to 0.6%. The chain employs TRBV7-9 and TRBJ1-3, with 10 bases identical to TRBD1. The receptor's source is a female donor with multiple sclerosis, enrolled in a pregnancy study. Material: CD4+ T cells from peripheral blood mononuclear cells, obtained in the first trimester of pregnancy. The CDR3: CASSPRTGGSGNTIYF. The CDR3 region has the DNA TGTGCCAGCAGTCCAAGGACAGGGGGGTCTGGAAACACCATATATTTT.